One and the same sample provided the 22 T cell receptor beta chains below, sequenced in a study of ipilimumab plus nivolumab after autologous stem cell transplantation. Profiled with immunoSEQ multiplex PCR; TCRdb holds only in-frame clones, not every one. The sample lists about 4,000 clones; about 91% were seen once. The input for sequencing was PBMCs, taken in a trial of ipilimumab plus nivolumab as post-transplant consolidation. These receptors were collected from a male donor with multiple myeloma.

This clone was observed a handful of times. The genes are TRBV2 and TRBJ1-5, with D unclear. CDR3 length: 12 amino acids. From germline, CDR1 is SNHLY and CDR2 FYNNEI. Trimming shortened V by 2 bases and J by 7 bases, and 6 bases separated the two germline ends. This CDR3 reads CASSETRQPQHF. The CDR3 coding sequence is TGTGCCAGCAGTGAAACAAGGCAGCCCCAGCATTTT.

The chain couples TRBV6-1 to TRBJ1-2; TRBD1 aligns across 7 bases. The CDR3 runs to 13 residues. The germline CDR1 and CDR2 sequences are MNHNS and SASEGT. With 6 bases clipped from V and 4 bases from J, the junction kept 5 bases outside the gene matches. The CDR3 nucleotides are TGTGCCAGCAGGAGGGACAGTCTCTATGGCTACACCTTC. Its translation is CASRRDSLYGYTF.

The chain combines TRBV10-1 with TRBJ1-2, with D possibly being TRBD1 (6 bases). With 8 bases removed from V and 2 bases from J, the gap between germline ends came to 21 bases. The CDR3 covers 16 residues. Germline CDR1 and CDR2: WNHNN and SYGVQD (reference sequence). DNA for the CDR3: TGCGCCAGCGACAAGGGGGGGGCAGGTGTCAACTATGGCTACACCTTC. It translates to CASDKGGAGVNYGYTF.

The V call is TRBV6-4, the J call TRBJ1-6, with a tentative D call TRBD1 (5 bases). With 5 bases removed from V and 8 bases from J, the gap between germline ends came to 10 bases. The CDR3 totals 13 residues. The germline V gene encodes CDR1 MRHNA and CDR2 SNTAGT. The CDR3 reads CASSRDRYSPLHF. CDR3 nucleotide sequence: TGTGCCAGCAGTCGGGACCGATATTCACCCCTCCACTTT.

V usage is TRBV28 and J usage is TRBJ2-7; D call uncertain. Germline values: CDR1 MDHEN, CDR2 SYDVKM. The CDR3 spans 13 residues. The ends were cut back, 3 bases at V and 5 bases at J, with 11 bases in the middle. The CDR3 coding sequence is TGTGCCAGCAGTTTGCGCCATCCCAACGAGCAGTACTTC. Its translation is CASSLRHPNEQYF.

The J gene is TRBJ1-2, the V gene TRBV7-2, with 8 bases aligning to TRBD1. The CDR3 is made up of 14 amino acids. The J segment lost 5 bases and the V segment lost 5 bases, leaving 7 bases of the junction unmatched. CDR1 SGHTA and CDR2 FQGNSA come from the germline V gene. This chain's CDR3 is CASSPQTGVYGYTF. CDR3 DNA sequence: TGTGCCAGCAGCCCCCAGACAGGGGTATATGGCTACACCTTC.

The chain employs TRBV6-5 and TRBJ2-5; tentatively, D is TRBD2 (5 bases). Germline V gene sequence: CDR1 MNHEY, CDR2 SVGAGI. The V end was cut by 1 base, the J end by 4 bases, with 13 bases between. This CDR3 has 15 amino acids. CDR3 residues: CASSYYSGSRETQYF. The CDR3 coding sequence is TGTGCCAGCAGTTACTACAGCGGAAGTAGAGAGACCCAGTACTTC.

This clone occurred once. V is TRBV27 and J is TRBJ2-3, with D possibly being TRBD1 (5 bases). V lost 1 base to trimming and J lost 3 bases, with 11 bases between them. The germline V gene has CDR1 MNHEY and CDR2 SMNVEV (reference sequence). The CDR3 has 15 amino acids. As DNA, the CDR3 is TGTGCCAGCAGTTTATGGGGCATAAGTACAGATACGCAGTATTTT. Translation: CASSLWGISTDTQYF.

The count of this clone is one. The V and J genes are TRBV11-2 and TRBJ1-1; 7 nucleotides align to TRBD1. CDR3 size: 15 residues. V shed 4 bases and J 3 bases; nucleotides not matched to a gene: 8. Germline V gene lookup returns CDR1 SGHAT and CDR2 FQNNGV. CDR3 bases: TGTGCCAGCAGCTCCGGGACAGACCCTTACACTGAAGCTTTCTTT. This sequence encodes CASSSGTDPYTEAFF.

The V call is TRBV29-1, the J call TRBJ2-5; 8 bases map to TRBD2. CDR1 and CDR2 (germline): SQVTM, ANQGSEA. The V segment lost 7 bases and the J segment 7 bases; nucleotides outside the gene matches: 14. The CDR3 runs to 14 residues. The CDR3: CSGATSGRWGTQYF. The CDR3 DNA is TGCAGCGGGGCCACTAGCGGTAGATGGGGGACCCAGTACTTC.

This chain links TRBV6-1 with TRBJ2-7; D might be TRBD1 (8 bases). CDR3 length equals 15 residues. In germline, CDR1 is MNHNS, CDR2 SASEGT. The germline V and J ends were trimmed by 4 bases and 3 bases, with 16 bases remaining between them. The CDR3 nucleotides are TGTGCCAGCAGTGTAGGACAGGGAGGGGGCTACGAGCAGTACTTC. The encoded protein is CASSVGQGGGYEQYF.

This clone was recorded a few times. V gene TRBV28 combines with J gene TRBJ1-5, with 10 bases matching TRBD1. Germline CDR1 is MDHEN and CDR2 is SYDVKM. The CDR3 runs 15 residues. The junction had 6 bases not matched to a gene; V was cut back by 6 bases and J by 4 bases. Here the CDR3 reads CASRAGTGVNQPQHF. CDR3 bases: TGTGCCAGCAGAGCCGGGACAGGGGTTAATCAGCCCCAGCATTTT.

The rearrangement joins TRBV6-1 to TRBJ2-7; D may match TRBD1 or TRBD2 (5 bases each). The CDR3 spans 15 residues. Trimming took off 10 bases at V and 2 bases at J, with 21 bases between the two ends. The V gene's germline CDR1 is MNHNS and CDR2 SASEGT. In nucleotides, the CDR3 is TGTGCCACCAGGCCGTTCAGGGACCTAGCCTACGAGCAGTACTTC. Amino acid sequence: CATRPFRDLAYEQYF.

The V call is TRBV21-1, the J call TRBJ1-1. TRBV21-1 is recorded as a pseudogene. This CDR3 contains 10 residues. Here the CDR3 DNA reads TGTGCCAGAATGAGGACTGAAGCTTTCTTT. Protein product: CARMRTEAFF.

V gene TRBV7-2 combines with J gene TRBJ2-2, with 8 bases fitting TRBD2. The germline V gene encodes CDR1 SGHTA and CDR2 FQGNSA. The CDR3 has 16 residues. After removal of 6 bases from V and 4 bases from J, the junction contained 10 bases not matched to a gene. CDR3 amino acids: CASRVRAGGPTGELFF. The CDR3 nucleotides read TGTGCCAGCAGGGTTCGGGCGGGGGGTCCCACCGGGGAGCTGTTTTTT.

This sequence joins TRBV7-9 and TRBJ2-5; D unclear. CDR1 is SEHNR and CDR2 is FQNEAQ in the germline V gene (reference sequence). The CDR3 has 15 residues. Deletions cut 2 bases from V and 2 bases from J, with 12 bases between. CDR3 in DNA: TGTGCCAGCAGCTTACTCGCCAGAACACAAGAGACCCAGTACTTC. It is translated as CASSLLARTQETQYF.

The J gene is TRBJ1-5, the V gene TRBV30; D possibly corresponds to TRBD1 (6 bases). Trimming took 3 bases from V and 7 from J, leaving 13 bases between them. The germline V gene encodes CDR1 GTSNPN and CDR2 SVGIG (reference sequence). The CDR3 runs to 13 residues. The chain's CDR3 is CAWRADGGQPQHF. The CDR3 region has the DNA TGTGCCTGGAGGGCCGATGGGGGCCAGCCCCAGCATTTT.

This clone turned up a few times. DNA for the CDR3: TGTGCCACCAGCGGAGGGCGGGAGGGCTTCGACAATGAGCAGTTCTTC. Its protein product is CATSGGREGFDNEQFF. The rearrangement uses TRBV15 and TRBJ2-1, with 9 bases matching TRBD2. V lost 5 bases, J lost 5 bases, and 10 bases stayed unmatched. Germline V gene sequence: CDR1 LNHNV, CDR2 YYDKDF (reference sequence). CDR3 size: 16 residues.

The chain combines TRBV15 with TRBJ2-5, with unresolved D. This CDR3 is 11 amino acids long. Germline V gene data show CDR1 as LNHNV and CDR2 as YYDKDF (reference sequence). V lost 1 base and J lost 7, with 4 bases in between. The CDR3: CATSRVGTQYF. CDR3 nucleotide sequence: TGTGCCACCAGCAGAGTGGGGACCCAGTACTTC.

The CDR3 loop reads CASSEGQGSYEQYF. In nucleotides, the CDR3 is TGTGCCAGCAGCGAAGGACAGGGGTCCTACGAGCAGTACTTC. The chain joins TRBV9 to TRBJ2-7, with 9 nucleotides matching TRBD1. The CDR3 is 14 residues long. Germline V lookup: CDR1 SGDLS, CDR2 YYNGEE. The V gene end was trimmed by 3 bases and the J gene end by 1 base; junction bases not matched to a gene: 2.

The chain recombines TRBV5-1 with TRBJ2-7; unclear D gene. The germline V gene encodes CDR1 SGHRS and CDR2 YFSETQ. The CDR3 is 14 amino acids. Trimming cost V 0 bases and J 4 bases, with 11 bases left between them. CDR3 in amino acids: CASSLEQTLYEQYF. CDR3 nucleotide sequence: TGCGCCAGCAGCTTGGAACAGACCTTGTACGAGCAGTACTTC. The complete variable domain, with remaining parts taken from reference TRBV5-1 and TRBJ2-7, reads KAGVTQTPRYLIKTRGQQVTLSCSPISGHRSVSWYQQTPGQGLQFLFEYFSETQRNKGNFPGRFSGRQFSNSRSEMNVSTLELGDSALYLCASSLEQTLYEQYFGPGTRLTVT.

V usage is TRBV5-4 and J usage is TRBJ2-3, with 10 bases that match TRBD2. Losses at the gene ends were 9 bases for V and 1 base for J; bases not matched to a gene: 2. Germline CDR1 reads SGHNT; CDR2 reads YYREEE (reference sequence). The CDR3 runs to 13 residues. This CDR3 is CAISGRRTDTQYF. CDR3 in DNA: TGTGCCATTAGCGGGAGGCGCACAGATACGCAGTATTTT.